Below, 13 T cell receptor beta chains from the same sample are listed, as sequenced in a study of technical replicates of blood from a few donors. The repertoire was sequenced with immunoSEQ multiplex PCR; TCRdb's copy has only in-frame clones and lacks some. The table lists 50,000 to 65,000 clones, 80% to 95% of them singletons. The material sequenced was PBMCs. The receptor source for this set is a human donor in good health. Some clones in this sample may be carry-over from other donors' samples.

This chain joins TRBV27 and TRBJ2-7; 8 bases agree with TRBD2. Trimming removed 3 bases from V and 2 bases from J; junction bases left unmatched: 3. Germline CDR1 is MNHEY and CDR2 is SMNVEV (reference sequence). The CDR3 has 14 residues. CDR3 protein: CASSFREGTYEQYF. In DNA, the CDR3 is TGTGCCAGCAGTTTCCGGGAGGGTACCTACGAGCAGTACTTC.

The chain couples TRBV6-6 to TRBJ1-1, with unresolved D. CDR1 is MNHNY, CDR2 SVGAGI, per germline (reference sequence). The CDR3 consists of 12 residues. Trimming left V 2 bases short and J 4 bases short, with 5 bases between. CDR3 bases: TGTGCCAGCAGTTACCGCGTCACTGAAGCTTTCTTT. Residues: CASSYRVTEAFF.

V usage is TRBV23-1 and J usage is TRBJ1-5; a possible D gene is TRBD1 (5 bases). TRBV23-1 is designated an ORF whose function remains uncertain. This CDR3 has 19 residues. Trimming shortened V by 0 bases and J by 0 bases, and 18 bases separated the two germline ends. In DNA form, the CDR3 reads TGCGCCAGCAGTCAATCGTCGGCGGGACCAAAAATTAGCAATCAGCCCCAGCATTTT. As protein: CASSQSSAGPKISNQPQHF.

The chain has TRBV7-2 and TRBJ2-3, with 13 bases identical to TRBD2. Germline values: CDR1 SGHTA, CDR2 FQGNSA. The trim removed 2 bases at V and 3 bases at J, leaving 8 bases unmatched. The CDR3 covers 18 residues. Here the CDR3 reads CASSLSALLAGGTDTQYF. The CDR3 DNA sequence: TGTGCCAGCAGCTTAAGTGCCCTACTAGCGGGGGGGACAGATACGCAGTATTTT.

The J gene is TRBJ2-3, the V gene TRBV14; 8 bases line up with TRBD2. Germline CDR1 SGHDN, CDR2 FVKESK. This CDR3 has 16 residues. Trimming cost V 0 bases and J 2 bases; bases outside gene matches: 4. CDR3 sequence reads: CASSQERAGDTDTQYF. The DNA for the CDR3 is TGTGCCAGCAGCCAAGAGAGAGCGGGGGACACAGATACGCAGTATTTT.

J is TRBJ1-6 and V is TRBV9; 7 bases line up with TRBD1. Germline V CDR1 and CDR2: SGDLS, YYNGEE. J gave up 7 bases and V 0 bases, and 4 bases lay outside the gene matches. The CDR3 is 15 amino acids. The chain's CDR3 is CASSVGQGGNSPLHF. CDR3 DNA: TGTGCCAGCAGCGTAGGACAGGGTGGCAATTCACCCCTCCACTTT. The complete variable domain, with remaining parts taken from reference TRBV9 and TRBJ1-6, reads DSGVTQTPKHLITATGQRVTLRCSPRSGDLSVYWYQQSLDQGLQFLIQYYNGEERAKGNILERFSAQQFPDLHSELNLSSLELGDSALYFCASSVGQGGNSPLHFGNGTRLTVT.

CDR3 in amino acids: CASSASGSAETQYF. For the CDR3, the DNA is TGTGCCAGCAGCGCAAGCGGGAGCGCTGAGACCCAGTACTTC. The chain employs TRBV7-3 and TRBJ2-5; 8 bases align to TRBD2. V trimming: 5 bases; J trimming: 5 bases; junction bases outside the gene matches: 7. This CDR3 spans 14 amino acids. CDR1 is SGHTA, CDR2 FQGTGA, per germline.

The chain has TRBV4-1 and TRBJ1-4; 10 positions match TRBD1. With V trimmed by 5 bases and J by 8 bases, 11 bases remained unmatched. Per germline, CDR1 MGHRA and CDR2 YSYEKL. The CDR3 runs to 16 residues. The CDR3 spells CASSNSGGQGREKLFF. For the CDR3, the DNA is TGCGCCAGCAGCAACTCAGGGGGACAGGGGCGAGAAAAACTGTTTTTT.

This chain uses TRBV7-2 with TRBJ2-7; TRBD1 might be the D (6 bases). The length of the CDR3 is 14 residues. Germline V gene data show CDR1 as SGHTA and CDR2 as FQGNSA. The V end was cut by 4 bases, the J end by 0 bases, with 10 bases between. This chain's CDR3 is CASSSRGGSYEQYF. The CDR3 DNA sequence: TGTGCCAGCAGCTCCAGAGGGGGCTCCTACGAGCAGTACTTC.

This rearrangement joins TRBV18 to TRBJ1-1; 7 bases match TRBD1. The V gene's germline CDR1 is KGHSH and CDR2 LQKENI. J lost 10 bases, V lost 4 bases, and 6 bases had no gene match. The CDR3 loop spans 12 amino acids. The CDR3 DNA is TGTGCCAGCTCACAAATAGGGGGCAGAGCTTTCTTT. Translation: CASSQIGGRAFF.

This chain connects TRBV21-1 to TRBJ2-4; TRBD2 was called by the table and not checked on the DNA. TRBV21-1 is a pseudogene locus. There are 18 residues in the CDR3. In nucleotides, the CDR3 is TGTGCCAGCAGCAAATCGGGGGGTCCCAATCGAGCCAAAAACATTCAGTACTTC. This codes for CASSKSGGPNRAKNIQYF.

V and J are TRBV19 and TRBJ1-2; perhaps TRBD1 as D (5 bases). This CDR3 region has 11 residues. The ends were cut back, 8 bases at V and 7 bases at J, with 11 bases in the middle. CDR1 is LNHDA and CDR2 is SQIVND in the germline V gene (reference sequence). The CDR3 DNA reads TGTGCCAGTGGAGCGGGGGGTGGCTACACCTTC. It specifies CASGAGGGYTF.

The genes are TRBV18 and TRBJ2-1, with 14 bases fitting TRBD2. This CDR3 is 16 amino acids long. The V and J ends lost 1 base and 10 bases, in that order; junction bases with no gene match: 6. Germline-derived CDR1 and CDR2 are KGHSH and LQKENI. CDR3 region: CASSPRTSGGSSEQFF. For the CDR3, the DNA is TGTGCCAGCTCACCACGGACTAGCGGGGGGTCAAGCGAGCAGTTCTTC.